This T cell receptor (beta chain) was captured by sequencing in a study of Graves' ophthalmopathy and Graves' hyperthyroidism. General study points: A 13-signature model separated ophthalmopathy from stable hyperthyroidism, just over 85% sensitivity, about 81% specificity.

The length of the CDR3 is 13 residues. Trimming stripped 1 base from V and 7 bases from J, with 10 bases between. This clonotype was observed a handful of times. The antigen is unknown. The TCR beta CDR3 regions underwent amplification from RNA transcripts. First-round RT-PCR used HTBI primers; second-round multiplex PCR followed. TCRdb re-analysed the multiplex PCR reads in MiXCR, keeping a single row per CDR3 protein. The repertoire includes hundreds of thousands of distinct CDR3 sequences, approximately 40% of them detected once, and approximately 43% sits in the top ten. V gene TRBV12-3 or TRBV12-4 combines with J gene TRBJ1-1; D not resolved. This TCR was recovered from an adult man with Graves' ophthalmopathy. Sequencing used peripheral blood. CDR3: CASSLEGLGEAFF. CDR3 sequence (DNA): TGTGCCAGCAGTTTAGAGGGTCTGGGTGAAGCTTTCTTT.